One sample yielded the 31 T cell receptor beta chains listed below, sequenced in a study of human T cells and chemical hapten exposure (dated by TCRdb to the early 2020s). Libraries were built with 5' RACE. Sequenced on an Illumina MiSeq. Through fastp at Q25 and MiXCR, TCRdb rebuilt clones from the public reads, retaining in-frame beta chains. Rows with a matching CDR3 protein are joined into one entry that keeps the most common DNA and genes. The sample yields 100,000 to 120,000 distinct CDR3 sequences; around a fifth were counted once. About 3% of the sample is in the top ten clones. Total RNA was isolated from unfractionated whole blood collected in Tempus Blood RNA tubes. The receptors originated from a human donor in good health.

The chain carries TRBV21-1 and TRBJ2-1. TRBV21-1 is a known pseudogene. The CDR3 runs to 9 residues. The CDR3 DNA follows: TGTGCCAGCAGTATCGAGCAGTTCTTC. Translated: CASSIEQFF.

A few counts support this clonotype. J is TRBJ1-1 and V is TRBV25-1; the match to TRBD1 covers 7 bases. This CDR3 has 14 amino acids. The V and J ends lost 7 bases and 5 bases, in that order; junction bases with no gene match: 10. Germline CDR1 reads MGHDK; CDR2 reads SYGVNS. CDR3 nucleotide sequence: TGTGCCAGCACCCCCAACAGGGGATGGACTGAAGCTTTCTTT. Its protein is CASTPNRGWTEAFF.

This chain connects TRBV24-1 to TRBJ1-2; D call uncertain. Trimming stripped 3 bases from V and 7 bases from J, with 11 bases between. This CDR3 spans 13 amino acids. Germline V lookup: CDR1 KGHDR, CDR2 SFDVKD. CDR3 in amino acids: CATSDTSPFGYTF. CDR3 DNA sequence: TGTGCCACCAGTGATACGTCCCCCTTTGGCTACACCTTC.

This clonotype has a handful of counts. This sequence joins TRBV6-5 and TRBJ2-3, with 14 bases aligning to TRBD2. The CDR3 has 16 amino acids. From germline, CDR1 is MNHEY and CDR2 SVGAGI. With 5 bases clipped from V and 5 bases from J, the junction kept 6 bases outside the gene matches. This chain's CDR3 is CASSGTSGSKKDTQYF. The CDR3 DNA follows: TGTGCCAGCAGTGGGACTAGCGGGAGTAAAAAAGATACGCAGTATTTT.

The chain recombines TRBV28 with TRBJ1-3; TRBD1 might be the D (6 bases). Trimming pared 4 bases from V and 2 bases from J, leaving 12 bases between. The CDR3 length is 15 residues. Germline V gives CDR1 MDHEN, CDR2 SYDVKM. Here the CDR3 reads CASSSWGAPGNTIYF. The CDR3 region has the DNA TGTGCCAGCAGTTCTTGGGGGGCGCCTGGAAACACCATATATTTT.

The DNA of the CDR3 is TGTGCCAGCAGTTACGGGCCTACCGAGCAGTACTTC. Translated, it gives CASSYGPTEQYF. V is TRBV6-5 and J is TRBJ2-7; D gene ambiguous. This CDR3 has 12 residues. Trimming left V 2 bases short and J 6 bases short, with 8 bases between. The germline V gene has CDR1 MNHEY and CDR2 SVGAGI.

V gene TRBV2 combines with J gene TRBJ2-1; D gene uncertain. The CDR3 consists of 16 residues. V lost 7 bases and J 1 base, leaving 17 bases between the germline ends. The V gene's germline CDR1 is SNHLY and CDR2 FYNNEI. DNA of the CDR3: TGTGCCAGCATCAAAACCGAGTCCAGGTCCTACAATGAGCAGTTCTTC. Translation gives CASIKTESRSYNEQFF.

CDR3 nucleotide sequence: TGTGCCAGCAGTTTAACCGACAACGAGCAGTACTTC. Translated: CASSLTDNEQYF. The V call is TRBV28, the J call TRBJ2-7; no reliable D call. V lost 2 bases and J lost 5, with 7 bases in between. Germline CDR1 MDHEN, CDR2 SYDVKM. CDR3 size: 12 residues. The variable domain in full, with the rest retrieved from reference TRBV28 and TRBJ2-7, is DVKVTQSSRYLVKRTGEKVFLECVQDMDHENMFWYRQDPGLGLRLIYFSYDVKMKEKGDIPEGYSVSREKKERFSLILESASTNQTSMYLCASSLTDNEQYFGPGTRLTVT.

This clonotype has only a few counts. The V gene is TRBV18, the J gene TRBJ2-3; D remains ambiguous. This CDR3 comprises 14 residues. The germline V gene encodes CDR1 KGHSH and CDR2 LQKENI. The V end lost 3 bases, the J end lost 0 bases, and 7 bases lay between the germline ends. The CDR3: CASSPDRSTDTQYF. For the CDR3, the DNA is TGTGCCAGCTCACCCGACCGGAGCACAGATACGCAGTATTTT.

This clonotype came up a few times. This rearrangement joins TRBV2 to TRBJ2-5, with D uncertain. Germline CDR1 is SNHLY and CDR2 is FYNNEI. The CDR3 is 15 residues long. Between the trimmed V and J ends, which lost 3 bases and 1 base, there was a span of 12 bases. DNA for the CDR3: TGTGCCAGCAGTGACTTTCCCACACCCCAAGAGACCCAGTACTTC. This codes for CASSDFPTPQETQYF.

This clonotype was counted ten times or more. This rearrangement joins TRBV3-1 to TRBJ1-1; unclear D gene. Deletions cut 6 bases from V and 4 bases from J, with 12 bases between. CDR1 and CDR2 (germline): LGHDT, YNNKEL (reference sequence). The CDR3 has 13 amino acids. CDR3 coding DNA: TGTGCCAGCAGGCAGGTAATGGGCACTGAAGCTTTCTTT. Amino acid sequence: CASRQVMGTEAFF.

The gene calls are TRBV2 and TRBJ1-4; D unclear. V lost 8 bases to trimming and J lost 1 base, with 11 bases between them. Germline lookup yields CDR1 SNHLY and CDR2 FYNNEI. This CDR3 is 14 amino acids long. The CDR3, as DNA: TGTGCCAGCGTACCATCACTAACTAATGAAAAACTGTTTTTT. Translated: CASVPSLTNEKLFF.

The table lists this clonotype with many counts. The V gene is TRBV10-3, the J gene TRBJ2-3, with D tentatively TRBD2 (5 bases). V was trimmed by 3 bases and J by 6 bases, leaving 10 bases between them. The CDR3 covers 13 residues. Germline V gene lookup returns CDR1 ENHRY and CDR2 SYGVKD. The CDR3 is CAISDTGFDTQYF. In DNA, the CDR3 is TGTGCCATCAGTGATACGGGATTTGATACGCAGTATTTT.

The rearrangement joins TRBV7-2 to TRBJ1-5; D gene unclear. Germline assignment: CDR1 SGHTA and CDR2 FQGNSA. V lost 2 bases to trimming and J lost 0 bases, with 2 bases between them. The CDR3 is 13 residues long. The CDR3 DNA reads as TGTGCCAGCAGCTTACGTAGCAATCAGCCCCAGCATTTT. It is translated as CASSLRSNQPQHF.

This CDR3 is CASSLAGAGDTQYF. CDR3 DNA: TGTGCCAGCAGCTTAGCCGGGGCCGGAGATACGCAGTATTTT. The J gene is TRBJ2-3, the V gene TRBV7-9, with D perhaps TRBD1 or TRBD2 (5 bases each). CDR1 is SEHNR, CDR2 FQNEAQ, per germline (reference sequence). This CDR3 has 14 amino acids. V lost 0 bases and J 5 bases, leaving 9 bases between the germline ends. The full variable domain, in which reference TRBV7-9 and TRBJ2-3 provide the parts outside the CDR3, is DTGVSQNPRHKITKRGQNVTFRCDPISEHNRLYWYRQTLGQGPEFLTYFQNEAQLEKSRLLSDRFSAERPKGSFSTLEIQRTEQGDSAMYLCASSLAGAGDTQYFGPGTRLTVL.

The CDR3 region has the DNA TGCAGCGTCGCTGTAGCGGGAGGGCCCTCAGGAAACATTCAGTACTTC. This encodes CSVAVAGGPSGNIQYF. The chain combines TRBV29-1 with TRBJ2-4; 11 bases are a match to TRBD2. The CDR3 runs 16 residues. Per the germline V gene, CDR1 is SQVTM and CDR2 is ANQGSEA. V trimming: 6 bases; J trimming: 6 bases; junction bases outside the gene matches: 13.

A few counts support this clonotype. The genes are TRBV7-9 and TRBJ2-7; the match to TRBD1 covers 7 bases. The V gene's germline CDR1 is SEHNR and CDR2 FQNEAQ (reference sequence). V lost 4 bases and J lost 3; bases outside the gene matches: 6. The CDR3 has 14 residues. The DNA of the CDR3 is TGTGCCAGCAGCTCTCAGGGACAGAGCTACGAGCAGTACTTC. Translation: CASSSQGQSYEQYF.

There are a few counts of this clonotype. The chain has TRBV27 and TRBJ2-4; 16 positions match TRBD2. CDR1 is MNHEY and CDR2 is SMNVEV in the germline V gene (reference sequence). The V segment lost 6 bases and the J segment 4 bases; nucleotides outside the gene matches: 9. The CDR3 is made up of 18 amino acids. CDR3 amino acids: CASRKGTSGRVEKNIQYF. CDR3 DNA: TGTGCCAGCAGAAAAGGGACTAGCGGGAGGGTAGAAAAAAACATTCAGTACTTC.

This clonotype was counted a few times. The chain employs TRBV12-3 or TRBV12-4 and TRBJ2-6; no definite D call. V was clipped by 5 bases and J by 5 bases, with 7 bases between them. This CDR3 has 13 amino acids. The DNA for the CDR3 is TGTGCCAGCAGTCGAGACAGGGCCAACGTCCTGACTTTC. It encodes CASSRDRANVLTF.

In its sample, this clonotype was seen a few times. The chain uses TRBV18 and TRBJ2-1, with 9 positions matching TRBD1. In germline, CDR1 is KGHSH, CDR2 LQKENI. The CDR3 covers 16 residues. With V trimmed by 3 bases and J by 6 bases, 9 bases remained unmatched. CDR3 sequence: CASSPLTGGFSNEQFF. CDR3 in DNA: TGTGCCAGCTCACCCCTGACAGGGGGGTTTAGCAATGAGCAGTTCTTC.

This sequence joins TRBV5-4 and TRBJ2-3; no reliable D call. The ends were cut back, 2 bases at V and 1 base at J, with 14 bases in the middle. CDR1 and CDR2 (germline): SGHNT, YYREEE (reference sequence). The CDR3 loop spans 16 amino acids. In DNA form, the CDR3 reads TGTGCCAGCAGCTTAGGTCGGTGGCGCGGCACAGATACGCAGTATTTT. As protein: CASSLGRWRGTDTQYF.

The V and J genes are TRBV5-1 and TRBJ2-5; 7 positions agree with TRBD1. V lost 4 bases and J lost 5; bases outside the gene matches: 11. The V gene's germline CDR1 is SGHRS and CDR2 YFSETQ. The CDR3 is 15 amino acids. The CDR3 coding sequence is TGCGCCAGCAGCACCCAGACAGGGCCGGAGGAGACCCAGTACTTC. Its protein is CASSTQTGPEETQYF.

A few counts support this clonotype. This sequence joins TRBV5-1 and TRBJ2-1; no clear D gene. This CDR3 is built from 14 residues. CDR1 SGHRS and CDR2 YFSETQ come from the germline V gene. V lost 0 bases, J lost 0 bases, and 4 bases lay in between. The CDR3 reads CASSLGDSYNEQFF. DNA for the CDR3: TGCGCCAGCAGCTTGGGTGACTCCTACAATGAGCAGTTCTTC.

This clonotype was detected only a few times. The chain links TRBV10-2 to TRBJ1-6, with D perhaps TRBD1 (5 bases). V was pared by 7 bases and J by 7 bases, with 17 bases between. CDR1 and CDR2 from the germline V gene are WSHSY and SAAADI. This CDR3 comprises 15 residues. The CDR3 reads CASTPEVEGNSPLHF. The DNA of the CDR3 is TGCGCCAGCACCCCTGAGGTGGAGGGGAATTCACCCCTCCACTTT.

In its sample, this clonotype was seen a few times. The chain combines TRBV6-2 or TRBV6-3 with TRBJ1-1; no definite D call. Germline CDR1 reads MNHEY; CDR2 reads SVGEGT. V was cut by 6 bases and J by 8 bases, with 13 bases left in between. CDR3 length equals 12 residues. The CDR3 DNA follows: TGTGCCAGCAGAGATACCGTTAGGGAAGCTTTCTTT. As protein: CASRDTVREAFF.

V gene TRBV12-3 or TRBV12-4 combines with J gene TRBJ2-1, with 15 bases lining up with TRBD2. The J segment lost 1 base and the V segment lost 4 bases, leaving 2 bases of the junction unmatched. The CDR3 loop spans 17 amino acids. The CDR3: CASSSGLAGGSYNEQFF. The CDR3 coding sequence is TGTGCCAGCAGTTCAGGACTAGCGGGAGGGTCCTACAATGAGCAGTTCTTC.

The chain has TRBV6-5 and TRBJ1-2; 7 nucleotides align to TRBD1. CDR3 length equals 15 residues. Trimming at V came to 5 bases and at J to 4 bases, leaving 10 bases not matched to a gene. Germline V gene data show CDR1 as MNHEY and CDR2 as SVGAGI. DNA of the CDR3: TGTGCCAGCAGTCCCGACAGGGCAACCTCCTATGGCTACACCTTC. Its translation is CASSPDRATSYGYTF.

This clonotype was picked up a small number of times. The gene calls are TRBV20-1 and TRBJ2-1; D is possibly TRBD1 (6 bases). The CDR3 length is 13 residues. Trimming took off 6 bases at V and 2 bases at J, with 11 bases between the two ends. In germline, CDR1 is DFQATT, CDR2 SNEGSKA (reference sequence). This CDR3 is CSAPRGTYNEQFF. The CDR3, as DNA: TGCAGTGCCCCCAGGGGTACCTACAATGAGCAGTTCTTC.

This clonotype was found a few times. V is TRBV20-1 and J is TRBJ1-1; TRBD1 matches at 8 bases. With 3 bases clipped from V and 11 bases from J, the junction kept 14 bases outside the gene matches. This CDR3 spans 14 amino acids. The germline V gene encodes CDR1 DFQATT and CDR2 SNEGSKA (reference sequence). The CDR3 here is CSARGQGARSRAFF. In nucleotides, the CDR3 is TGCAGTGCTAGGGGGCAGGGGGCAAGGAGCAGGGCTTTCTTT.

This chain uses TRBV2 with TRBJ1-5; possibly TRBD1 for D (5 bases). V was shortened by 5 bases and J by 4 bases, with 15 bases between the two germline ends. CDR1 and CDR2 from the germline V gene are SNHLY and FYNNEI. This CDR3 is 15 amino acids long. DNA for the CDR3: TGTGCCAGCAGTTACCTTGTCGGGGGTAATCAGCCCCAGCATTTT. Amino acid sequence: CASSYLVGGNQPQHF.

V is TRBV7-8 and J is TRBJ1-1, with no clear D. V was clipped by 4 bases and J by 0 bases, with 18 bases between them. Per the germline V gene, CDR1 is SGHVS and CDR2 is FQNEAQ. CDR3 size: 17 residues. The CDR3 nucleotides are TGTGCCAGCAGCTCTACTCCTCCCCGCCACGTGAACACTGAAGCTTTCTTT. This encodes CASSSTPPRHVNTEAFF.